The entry below describes one TCR beta chain. Its specificity is unknown. The CDR3 consists of 12 residues. Trimming took 7 bases from V and 0 from J; bases not matched to a gene: 0. Germline V lookup: CDR1 SGHRS, CDR2 YFSETQ. The record originates from a study of STAT5B mutations in CD4+ large granular lymphocyte leukemia. Study context: Among healthy donors, a particular HLA allele went with more CDR3 'QG' motifs.

Points from the study as a whole: 8/27 top patient clones versus 2/35 control clones were TRBV06-family. Data were not HLA-matched across samples.

The survey-level immunoSEQ assay was used. The data were produced by immunoSEQ multiplex PCR, yet TCRdb's version contains in-frame clones alone and is incomplete. The repertoire consists of around 30,000 clones, with around 74% occurring once and the leading ten covering 0.8% to 1.2%. The chain joins TRBV5-1 to TRBJ2-5, with 7 positions matching TRBD2. This receptor was taken from a human donor in good health. Material: CD4+ T cells from blood buffy coats. DNA for the CDR3: TGCGCCAGCGGGAGGGACCAAGAGACCCAGTACTTC. It specifies CASGRDQETQYF.